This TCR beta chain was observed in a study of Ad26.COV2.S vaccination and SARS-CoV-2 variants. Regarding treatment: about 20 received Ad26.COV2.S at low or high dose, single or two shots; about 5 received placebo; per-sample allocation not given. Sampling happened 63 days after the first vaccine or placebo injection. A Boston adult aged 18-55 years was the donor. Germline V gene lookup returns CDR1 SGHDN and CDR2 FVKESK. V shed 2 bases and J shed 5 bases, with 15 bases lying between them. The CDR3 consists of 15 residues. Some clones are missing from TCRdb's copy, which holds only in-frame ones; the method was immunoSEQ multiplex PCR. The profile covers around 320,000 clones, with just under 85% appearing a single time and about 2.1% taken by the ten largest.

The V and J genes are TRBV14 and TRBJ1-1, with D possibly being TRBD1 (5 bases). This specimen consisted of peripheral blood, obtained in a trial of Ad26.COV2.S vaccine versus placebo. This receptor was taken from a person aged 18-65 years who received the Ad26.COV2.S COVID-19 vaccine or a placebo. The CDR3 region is CASSQKNRITTEAFF. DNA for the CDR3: TGTGCCAGCAGCCAAAAGAACAGGATTACGACTGAAGCTTTCTTT.